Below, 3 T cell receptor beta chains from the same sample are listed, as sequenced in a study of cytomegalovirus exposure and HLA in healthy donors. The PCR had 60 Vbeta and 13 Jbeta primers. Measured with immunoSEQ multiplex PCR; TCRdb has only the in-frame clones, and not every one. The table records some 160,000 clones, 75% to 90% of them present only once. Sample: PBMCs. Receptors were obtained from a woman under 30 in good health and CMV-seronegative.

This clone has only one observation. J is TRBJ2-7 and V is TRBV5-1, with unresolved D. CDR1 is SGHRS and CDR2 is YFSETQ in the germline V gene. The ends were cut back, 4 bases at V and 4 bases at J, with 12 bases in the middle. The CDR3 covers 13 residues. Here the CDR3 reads CASSLYPEYEQYF. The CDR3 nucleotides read TGCGCCAGCAGCCTGTACCCCGAGTACGAGCAGTACTTC. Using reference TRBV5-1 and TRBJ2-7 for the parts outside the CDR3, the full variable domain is KAGVTQTPRYLIKTRGQQVTLSCSPISGHRSVSWYQQTPGQGLQFLFEYFSETQRNKGNFPGRFSGRQFSNSRSEMNVSTLELGDSALYLCASSLYPEYEQYFGPGTRLTVT.

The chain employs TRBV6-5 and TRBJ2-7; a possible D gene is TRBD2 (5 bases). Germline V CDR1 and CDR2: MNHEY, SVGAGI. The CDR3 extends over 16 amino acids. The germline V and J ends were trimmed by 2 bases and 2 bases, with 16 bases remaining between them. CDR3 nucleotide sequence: TGTGCCAGCAGTTACACGTCTGGCGGGTCTCCCTACGAGCAGTACTTC. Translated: CASSYTSGGSPYEQYF.

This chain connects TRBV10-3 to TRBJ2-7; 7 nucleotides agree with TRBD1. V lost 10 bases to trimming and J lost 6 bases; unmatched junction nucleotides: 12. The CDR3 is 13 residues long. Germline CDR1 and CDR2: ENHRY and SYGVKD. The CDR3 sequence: CATLGHSGGEQYF. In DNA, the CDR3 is TGTGCCACCCTAGGACACTCAGGGGGCGAGCAGTACTTC.